These 20 T cell receptor beta chains share one sample of origin, sequenced in a study of OX40 agonist ivuxolimab in advanced cancers. Libraries were prepared by immunoSEQ multiplex PCR; TCRdb keeps only in-frame clonotypes and omits some of them. Among around 40,000 clones listed, about 88% were seen once. This material consisted of CD4+ or CD8+ T cells sorted from blood, taken in a trial of the OX40 agonist ivuxolimab. These TCRs come from an adult with an advanced solid tumor such as melanoma, head and neck, liver or kidney cancer.

The chain employs TRBV11-2 and TRBJ2-7; D is ambiguous. This CDR3 region has 13 residues. The germline V and J ends were trimmed by 5 bases and 4 bases, with 12 bases remaining between them. Per germline, CDR1 SGHAT and CDR2 FQNNGV. CDR3 bases: TGTGCCAGCAGCCCTTCTCCAGTATACGAGCAGTACTTC. It specifies CASSPSPVYEQYF.

This chain joins TRBV29-1 and TRBJ2-3; TRBD1 might be the D (6 bases). Germline V gene lookup returns CDR1 SQVTM and CDR2 ANQGSEA. This CDR3 region has 19 residues. Trimming removed 6 bases from V and 6 bases from J, with 34 bases in between. This chain's CDR3 is CSVPQVHGGTQGIEDTQYF. In DNA form, the CDR3 reads TGCAGCGTACCGCAGGTGCACGGAGGAACACAGGGAATCGAGGATACGCAGTATTTT.

In the case of this clone: Other DNA sequences from this sample encode an identical CDR3 as well. The V call is TRBV6-4, the J call TRBJ2-3; D not resolved. This CDR3 is built from 15 residues. Germline V gene sequence: CDR1 MRHNA, CDR2 SNTAGT. Trimming cost V 8 bases and J 6 bases, with 21 bases left between them. In DNA, the CDR3 is TGTGCCAGCCCAGAGTTTAACATTACCGCGGATACGCAGTATTTT. It codes for CASPEFNITADTQYF.

Regarding this clone: One end of the junction varies from germline; a read error may be responsible. The chain joins TRBV7-7 to TRBJ2-1; D might be TRBD1 or TRBD2, each matching 5 bases. Germline CDR1 SSHAT, CDR2 FNYEAQ (reference sequence). The CDR3 runs to 19 residues. CDR3 sequence: CASSSSLRDPWSSYNEQFF. In DNA, the CDR3 is TGTGCTAGCAGCTCCTCACTCCGGGACCCCTGGAGCTCCTACAATGAGCAGTTCTTC.

This clone was seen only once. The genes are TRBV6-5 and TRBJ2-3, with 14 positions matching TRBD2. This CDR3 spans 15 amino acids. CDR1 is MNHEY, CDR2 SVGAGI, per germline. V dropped 10 bases and J dropped 6; count of bases not matched to a gene: 9. CDR3 in DNA: TGTGCCACCATCGGACTAGCGGGAGGATATGATACGCAGTATTTT. It codes for CATIGLAGGYDTQYF.

The gene calls are TRBV19 and TRBJ2-3; D is unresolved. CDR1 and CDR2 from the germline V gene are LNHDA and SQIVND (reference sequence). V was pared by 5 bases and J by 0 bases, with 9 bases between. CDR3 length: 14 amino acids. The CDR3 region has the DNA TGTGCCAGTAGTGCGGTCAGAAGCACAGATACGCAGTATTTT. Amino acids: CASSAVRSTDTQYF.

This clone was seen a single time. V gene TRBV15 combines with J gene TRBJ2-6; TRBD1 might be the D (6 bases). This CDR3 has 16 residues. Trimming took off 5 bases at V and 3 bases at J, with 14 bases between the two ends. Germline lookup yields CDR1 LNHNV and CDR2 YYDKDF (reference sequence). CDR3: CATSAGVTLGANVLTF. The CDR3 DNA is TGTGCCACCAGCGCAGGGGTGACTCTTGGGGCCAACGTCCTGACTTTC.

CDR3 bases: TGTGCCAGCAGTTCCGGGACAGGCCCCTCGAGGGGCTACACCTTC. This codes for CASSSGTGPSRGYTF. The chain carries TRBV6-5 and TRBJ1-2, with 8 bases aligning to TRBD1. The CDR3 spans 15 residues. Germline V lookup: CDR1 MNHEY, CDR2 SVGAGI. V lost 4 bases, J lost 8 bases, and 12 bases stayed unmatched.

The gene calls are TRBV5-5 and TRBJ1-1; D may be TRBD1 (6 bases). This CDR3 spans 15 amino acids. Germline CDR1 reads SGHKS; CDR2 reads YYEKEE (reference sequence). The V end was cut by 2 bases, the J end by 3 bases, with 14 bases between. CDR3 nucleotides: TGTGCCAGCAGCTTAATACAGGGACCCTACACTGAAGCTTTCTTT. It is translated as CASSLIQGPYTEAFF.

CDR3 region: CASIGDRANGELFF. The CDR3 coding sequence is TGTGCCTCCATAGGGGACAGGGCCAACGGGGAGCTGTTTTTT. The chain uses TRBV30 and TRBJ2-2, with 9 bases aligning to TRBD1. The CDR3 contains 14 residues. Germline CDR1 is GTSNPN and CDR2 is SVGIG (reference sequence). The V gene end was trimmed by 7 bases and the J gene end by 7 bases; junction bases not matched to a gene: 10. Drawing the rest from reference TRBV30 and TRBJ2-2, the complete variable domain is SQTIHQWPATLVQPVGSPLSLECTVEGTSNPNLYWYRQAAGRGLQLLFYSVGIGQISSEVPQNLSASRPQDRQFILSSKKLLLSDSGFYLCASIGDRANGELFFGEGSRLTVL.

The chain is built from TRBV13 and TRBJ2-2; no reliable D call. CDR1 and CDR2 from the germline V gene are PRHDT and FYEKMQ (reference sequence). The V end lost 11 bases, the J end lost 5 bases, and 9 bases lay between the germline ends. This CDR3 is built from 11 residues. This chain's CDR3 is CAVRLTGELFF. The CDR3 DNA reads TGTGCCGTCCGGTTGACCGGGGAGCTGTTTTTT.

The V and J genes are TRBV4-1 and TRBJ2-5, with 7 bases that match TRBD2. The V gene's germline CDR1 is MGHRA and CDR2 YSYEKL. The CDR3 consists of 14 residues. With 3 bases clipped from V and 5 bases from J, the junction kept 6 bases outside the gene matches. CDR3 in DNA: TGCGCCAGCAGCCAGTTCGCAGCGGGGGAGACCCAGTACTTC. Amino acids: CASSQFAAGETQYF.

This rearrangement joins TRBV6-6 to TRBJ1-2; D is unclear. In germline, CDR1 is MNHNY, CDR2 SVGAGI (reference sequence). Trimming left V 0 bases short and J 6 bases short, with 11 bases between. CDR3 size: 14 residues. CDR3 sequence reads: CASSYSMGYDGYTF. The CDR3 DNA follows: TGTGCCAGCAGTTACTCGATGGGTTACGATGGCTACACCTTC.

V and J are TRBV7-9 and TRBJ2-7, with D perhaps TRBD2 (6 bases). Per germline, CDR1 SEHNR and CDR2 FQNEAQ (reference sequence). Between the trimmed V and J ends, which lost 3 bases and 3 bases, there was a span of 27 bases. The CDR3 runs to 19 residues. The CDR3 loop is CASSFPPRGEAKGFYEQYF. CDR3 DNA sequence: TGTGCCAGCAGCTTTCCCCCTCGCGGGGAGGCCAAAGGTTTCTACGAGCAGTACTTC.

The rearrangement joins TRBV30 to TRBJ2-5, with D unclear. With 3 bases removed from V and 4 bases from J, the gap between germline ends came to 12 bases. The CDR3 has 13 amino acids. The V gene's germline CDR1 is GTSNPN and CDR2 SVGIG (reference sequence). In DNA form, the CDR3 reads TGTGCCTGGAGCCCTTTAGGAATAGAGACCCAGTACTTC. It yields the protein CAWSPLGIETQYF.

There are a few counts of this clone. The chain is built from TRBV19 and TRBJ2-4; possible D gene TRBD1, 5 bases. CDR1 and CDR2 (germline): LNHDA, SQIVND (reference sequence). The V gene lost 3 bases and the J gene lost 8 bases, with 11 bases spanning the gap. The CDR3 has 13 residues. The CDR3, as DNA: TGTGCCAGTAGTATGCTCCAGGGTGACATTCAGTACTTC. Translating it yields CASSMLQGDIQYF.

The V and J genes are TRBV21-1 and TRBJ2-5; TRBD1, the table's D call, was not compared with the DNA. TRBV21-1 is listed as a pseudogene. The CDR3 is 13 amino acids. The CDR3 loop is CASSTQGRETQYF. The CDR3 DNA reads TGTGCCAGCAGCACCCAGGGGCGAGAGACCCAGTACTTC.

The chain couples TRBV28 to TRBJ1-5; 12 bases map to TRBD1. The germline CDR1 and CDR2 sequences are MDHEN and SYDVKM. This CDR3 spans 14 amino acids. V lost 7 bases and J lost 5; bases outside the gene matches: 3. The CDR3 DNA reads as TGTGCCAGCAAAGGGACAGGGGGCTATCAGCCCCAGCATTTT. Translating gives CASKGTGGYQPQHF.

This clone came up a few times. The V and J genes are TRBV27 and TRBJ1-5; TRBD1 matches 9 bases. Per the germline V gene, CDR1 is MNHEY and CDR2 is SMNVEV (reference sequence). Trimming at V came to 5 bases and at J to 5 bases, leaving 7 bases not matched to a gene. This CDR3 region has 15 residues. The CDR3 protein is CASSGQGQGHQPQHF. The CDR3, as DNA: TGTGCCAGCAGTGGCCAGGGACAGGGACATCAGCCCCAGCATTTT.

J is TRBJ1-2 and V is TRBV6-5, with D tentatively TRBD1 (5 bases). There are 14 residues in the CDR3. Germline assignment: CDR1 MNHEY and CDR2 SVGAGI. Trimming took 2 bases from V and 5 from J, leaving 12 bases between them. Here the CDR3 reads CASSYTEGMYGYTF. The CDR3 DNA follows: TGTGCCAGCAGTTACACGGAGGGGATGTATGGCTACACCTTC.